This T cell receptor beta chain was profiled in a study of identical twins. Study-wide points: Those out-of-frame alpha sequences shared by twins showed an excess of low generation probability.

This clonotype appeared a few times. The antigen is not known. Germline V gives CDR1 SGHTA, CDR2 FQGNSA. V lost 4 bases and J 5 bases, leaving 10 bases between the germline ends. The CDR3 has 13 amino acids. TCRdb reprocessed the 5' RACE reads with MiXCR, giving one entry per CDR3 protein. The sample holds hundreds of thousands of distinct CDR3 sequences, roughly 18% seen once. These data are also associated with another study on T cells expressing NK-cell markers. This second study notes: Sorting in several experiments was restricted by an anti-gamma-delta TCR antibody to alpha-beta TCR T cells.

The clonotype comes from a woman aged 18-29 years in good health. This chain uses TRBV7-2 with TRBJ2-3; tentative D call: TRBD2 (5 bases). Input material: PBMCs. The CDR3 reads CASSSGLRDTQYF. DNA for the CDR3: TGTGCCAGCAGCTCCGGACTTCGAGATACGCAGTATTTT.